This T cell receptor beta chain comes out of a study of technical replicates of blood from a handful of donors. This clone was observed a few times. Assay: immunoSEQ multiplex PCR; the TCRdb copy retains only in-frame clones and omits some. The sample contains 80,000 or so clones, roughly 94% of which appear only once. The CDR3 contains 17 residues. Between the trimmed V and J ends, which lost 2 bases and 1 base, there was a span of 17 bases. Looked up from germline, CDR1 is SNHLY and CDR2 is FYNNEI. The rearrangement links TRBV2 to TRBJ1-1; a possible D gene is TRBD1 (5 bases). The clonotype was recovered from a human donor in good health. Material for sequencing was T cells isolated from PBMCs. The CDR3 DNA reads TGTGCCAGCAGTGAATCCACAGGCCGAGTTCGGAACACTGAAGCTTTCTTT. Protein: CASSESTGRVRNTEAFF.